The 32 T cell receptor beta chains reported below all come from one sample, sequenced in a study of T cell changes during pregnancy in multiple sclerosis. The table came from immunoSEQ multiplex PCR; TCRdb's copy has only in-frame clones and leaves some out. There are roughly 90,000 clones in the sample; more than 85% occur only once, and around 2% lies in the top ten. Sequences were derived from peripheral blood, sampled in the first trimester of pregnancy. All receptors derive from a female donor in good health, enrolled as a control in a pregnancy study.

The chain joins TRBV4-3 to TRBJ1-6, with unresolved D. Germline CDR1 and CDR2: LGHNA and YSLEER. The CDR3 is made up of 14 amino acids. V lost 5 bases and J 10 bases, leaving 15 bases between the germline ends. The CDR3 sequence: CASSIGLGASPLHF. In DNA form, the CDR3 reads TGCGCCAGCAGCATCGGACTGGGAGCGTCACCCCTCCACTTT.

The chain couples TRBV27 to TRBJ2-5; D is possibly TRBD2 (6 bases). This CDR3 is 14 amino acids long. With 6 bases removed from V and 2 bases from J, the gap between germline ends came to 13 bases. Germline-derived CDR1 and CDR2 are MNHEY and SMNVEV (reference sequence). CDR3 residues: CASSQGDFQETQYF. CDR3 DNA sequence: TGTGCCAGCAGCCAAGGGGACTTTCAAGAGACCCAGTACTTC.

The genes are TRBV29-1 and TRBJ2-7; D gene unclear. The CDR3 has 12 residues. Per germline, CDR1 SQVTM and CDR2 ANQGSEA. V lost 4 bases to trimming and J lost 6 bases, with 13 bases between them. The CDR3 DNA sequence: TGCAGCGTTGTAGCCCAAGAGCTCGAGCAGTACTTC. Its translation is CSVVAQELEQYF.

The chain employs TRBV7-8 and TRBJ2-2; 8 bases line up with TRBD1. CDR3 length: 14 amino acids. J gave up 6 bases and V 6 bases, and 6 bases lay outside the gene matches. Germline V gene sequence: CDR1 SGHVS, CDR2 FQNEAQ. The CDR3 is CASRSPRGPGELFF. The CDR3, as DNA: TGTGCCAGCAGGTCTCCCAGGGGGCCCGGGGAGCTGTTTTTT.

This sequence joins TRBV6-5 and TRBJ1-5, with TRBD1 matching 7 bases. Per the germline V gene, CDR1 is MNHEY and CDR2 is SVGAGI. CDR3 length: 14 residues. V lost 6 bases and J lost 4; bases outside the gene matches: 6. The CDR3 loop reads CASSRTGYNQPQHF. Written as DNA, the CDR3 is TGTGCCAGCAGCAGGACAGGCTATAATCAGCCCCAGCATTTT.

The chain is built from TRBV11-2 and TRBJ1-6; 7 bases match TRBD1. The CDR3 has 15 amino acids. Germline CDR1 SGHAT, CDR2 FQNNGV. The V gene end was trimmed by 5 bases and the J gene end by 7 bases; junction bases not matched to a gene: 8. The CDR3 DNA reads as TGTGCCAGCAGCCTAAGGGACAGCGGCAATTCACCCCTCCACTTT. It yields the protein CASSLRDSGNSPLHF.

The gene calls are TRBV5-4 and TRBJ1-3; D may be TRBD1 (5 bases). Deletions cut 3 bases from V and 1 base from J, with 11 bases between. Germline V gives CDR1 SGHNT, CDR2 YYREEE (reference sequence). The CDR3 is 15 amino acids. The CDR3 DNA follows: TGTGCCAGCAGCTGGGGGGATCGATCTGGAAACACCATATATTTT. Protein: CASSWGDRSGNTIYF.

The sample holds one count of this clone. The rearrangement joins TRBV27 to TRBJ2-7, with 7 nucleotides matching TRBD1. Looked up from germline, CDR1 is MNHEY and CDR2 is SMNVEV (reference sequence). This CDR3 has 14 residues. Losses at the gene ends were 6 bases for V and 0 bases for J; bases not matched to a gene: 5. CDR3 region: CASRRGLSSYEQYF. In DNA form, the CDR3 reads TGTGCCAGCAGAAGGGGGCTCAGCTCCTACGAGCAGTACTTC.

V and J are TRBV6-1 and TRBJ1-1, with 9 positions matching TRBD1. The V gene end was trimmed by 1 base and the J gene end by 4 bases; junction bases not matched to a gene: 4. Looked up from germline, CDR1 is MNHNS and CDR2 is SASEGT. This CDR3 comprises 15 residues. The CDR3 bases are TGTGCCAGCAGTGAAGGGACAGGGGTGATCACTGAAGCTTTCTTT. It encodes CASSEGTGVITEAFF.

The chain couples TRBV6-5 to TRBJ1-4; the match to TRBD1 covers 10 bases. CDR1 MNHEY and CDR2 SVGAGI come from the germline V gene. This CDR3 is 15 amino acids long. Trimming took 5 bases from V and 7 from J; bases not matched to a gene: 7. The CDR3: CASSHRQGAGEKLFF. The CDR3, as DNA: TGTGCCAGCAGTCATCGACAGGGGGCTGGTGAAAAACTGTTTTTT.

The V call is TRBV4-3, the J call TRBJ1-1; D unresolved. Germline CDR1 LGHNA, CDR2 YSLEER. V was trimmed by 0 bases and J by 0 bases, leaving 5 bases between them. The CDR3 extends over 14 amino acids. The CDR3 spells CASSQDRVNTEAFF. The DNA for the CDR3 is TGCGCCAGCAGCCAAGATCGGGTGAACACTGAAGCTTTCTTT.

The DNA for the CDR3 is TGTGCCAGCGGGGGAACTAGCGGGGGGACCACCCTCGAGCAGTTCTTC. Amino acid sequence: CASGGTSGGTTLEQFF. The J gene is TRBJ2-1, the V gene TRBV11-1, with 12 nucleotides matching TRBD2. This CDR3 has 16 residues. The J segment lost 10 bases and the V segment lost 8 bases, leaving 15 bases of the junction unmatched. CDR1 SGHAT and CDR2 FQDESV come from the germline V gene (reference sequence).

This chain links TRBV19 with TRBJ2-5, with D perhaps matching TRBD1 (6 bases). The CDR3 length is 15 residues. With 7 bases removed from V and 4 bases from J, the gap between germline ends came to 19 bases. The V gene's germline CDR1 is LNHDA and CDR2 SQIVND (reference sequence). The CDR3 reads CASTPRGGAAETQYF. CDR3 nucleotides: TGTGCCAGTACCCCGAGAGGGGGAGCAGCAGAGACCCAGTACTTC.

The genes are TRBV7-3 and TRBJ2-2, with D possibly TRBD1 on 6 matching bases. The CDR3 runs 15 residues. Germline CDR1 is SGHTA and CDR2 is FQGTGA. V lost 3 bases, J lost 4 bases, and 12 bases lay in between. This CDR3 reads CASSLVETGTGELFF. The DNA for the CDR3 is TGTGCCAGCAGCTTGGTCGAGACAGGCACCGGGGAGCTGTTTTTT.

The chain combines TRBV6-5 with TRBJ2-5; 8 bases line up with TRBD1. CDR3 length equals 15 residues. The V gene's germline CDR1 is MNHEY and CDR2 SVGAGI. V was clipped by 0 bases and J by 7 bases; unmatched bases: 7. The CDR3 nucleotides are TGTGCCAGCAGTTACTCCAGGGGGCATTTTGGGACCCAGTACTTC. This encodes CASSYSRGHFGTQYF.

J is TRBJ1-2 and V is TRBV7-2; D may be TRBD1 (6 bases). CDR3 length equals 14 residues. V was clipped by 5 bases and J by 4 bases, with 14 bases between them. CDR1 SGHTA and CDR2 FQGNSA come from the germline V gene. CDR3 nucleotides: TGTGCCAGCAGCCTTAGGGGGGAGGGCTATGGCTACACCTTC. Its translation is CASSLRGEGYGYTF.

As DNA, the CDR3 is TGTGCCAGCAGCCCTGCCGGGGGTAGGGATGAGCAGTTCTTC. It is translated as CASSPAGGRDEQFF. This sequence joins TRBV7-8 and TRBJ2-1; D may be TRBD2 (6 bases). The CDR3 is 14 residues long. Germline V gene sequence: CDR1 SGHVS, CDR2 FQNEAQ. Trimming removed 5 bases at V and 8 bases at J, with 16 bases between.

The CDR3 here is CASSLTGNEQFF. The CDR3 DNA is TGTGCCAGCAGCTTAACCGGCAATGAGCAGTTCTTC. The chain links TRBV7-3 to TRBJ2-1; no definite D call. Trimming pared 0 bases from V and 6 bases from J, leaving 3 bases between. Germline-derived CDR1 and CDR2 are SGHTA and FQGTGA. CDR3 length: 12 residues. The full variable domain, with the rest looked up from reference TRBV7-3 and TRBJ2-1, is GAGVSQTPSNKVTEKGKYVELRCDPISGHTALYWYRQSLGQGPEFLIYFQGTGAADDSGLPNDRFFAVRPEGSVSTLKIQRTERGDSAVYLCASSLTGNEQFFGPGTRLTVL.

V usage is TRBV19 and J usage is TRBJ1-2; possible D gene TRBD1, 6 bases. The V gene lost 8 bases and the J gene lost 7 bases, with 8 bases spanning the gap. CDR1 and CDR2 from the germline V gene are LNHDA and SQIVND (reference sequence). The CDR3 consists of 10 residues. CDR3 sequence (DNA): TGTGCCAGTGGACAGATTGGCTACACCTTC. This translates into CASGQIGYTF.

The CDR3 bases are TGCGCCAGCAGCTCCGGTAGCACAGATACGCAGTATTTT. This sequence encodes CASSSGSTDTQYF. This chain connects TRBV5-1 to TRBJ2-3, with D uncertain. Germline-derived CDR1 and CDR2 are SGHRS and YFSETQ. With 3 bases removed from V and 0 bases from J, the gap between germline ends came to 5 bases. This CDR3 spans 13 amino acids.

This clone has a single count. V is TRBV7-2 and J is TRBJ1-1; D is unclear. Germline V gene sequence: CDR1 SGHTA, CDR2 FQGNSA. The CDR3 extends over 13 amino acids. Deletions cut 1 base from V and 3 bases from J, with 6 bases between. The CDR3 region has the DNA TGTGCCAGCAGCTTAGTCTCCGACACTGAAGCTTTCTTT. This translates into CASSLVSDTEAFF.

The V and J genes are TRBV27 and TRBJ2-4; D unclear. CDR3 length: 15 residues. Germline values: CDR1 MNHEY, CDR2 SMNVEV (reference sequence). V was clipped by 0 bases and J by 4 bases, with 10 bases between them. The CDR3, as DNA: TGTGCCAGCAGTTTATCACCTCGCGGTAAAAACATTCAGTACTTC. This encodes CASSLSPRGKNIQYF.

The chain couples TRBV7-8 to TRBJ2-1; no clear D. Trimming cost V 7 bases and J 5 bases, with 9 bases left between them. The germline gives CDR1 SGHVS, CDR2 FQNEAQ. The CDR3 consists of 12 residues. The CDR3, as DNA: TGTGCCAGCACCTCCGAGGACAATGAGCAGTTCTTC. It specifies CASTSEDNEQFF.

The V gene is TRBV2, the J gene TRBJ2-3, with 15 nucleotides matching TRBD2. Looked up from germline, CDR1 is SNHLY and CDR2 is FYNNEI. The CDR3 runs to 15 residues. With V trimmed by 6 bases and J by 4 bases, 2 bases remained unmatched. CDR3: CASSRTSGGADTQYF. In nucleotides, the CDR3 is TGTGCCAGCAGCCGGACTAGCGGGGGGGCAGATACGCAGTATTTT.

V and J are TRBV25-1 and TRBJ1-2; 9 bases align to TRBD1. J was trimmed by 8 bases and V by 4 bases; bases with no gene match: 5. Per the germline V gene, CDR1 is MGHDK and CDR2 is SYGVNS. The CDR3 consists of 13 residues. CDR3 DNA sequence: TGTGCCAGCAGTGGGGGACAGGGTCACGGCTACACCTTC. It encodes CASSGGQGHGYTF.

This chain uses TRBV30 with TRBJ1-6; D might be TRBD1 (5 bases). V lost 8 bases and J 10 bases, leaving 18 bases between the germline ends. Germline assignment: CDR1 GTSNPN and CDR2 SVGIG (reference sequence). This CDR3 is 13 amino acids long. CDR3 bases: TGTGCCCTAGGGGCGCAGATAGGGTCACCCCTCCACTTT. Protein sequence: CALGAQIGSPLHF.

The genes are TRBV7-8 and TRBJ2-7; tentative D call: TRBD1 (6 bases). Germline V gene data show CDR1 as SGHVS and CDR2 as FQNEAQ. This CDR3 region has 13 residues. V dropped 7 bases and J dropped 7 bases, with 17 bases sitting between them. CDR3 nucleotide sequence: TGTGCCAGCACCCAACAGGGTTCGGGGGAGCAGTACTTC. Its translation is CASTQQGSGEQYF.

The chain recombines TRBV19 with TRBJ2-2, with TRBD2 matching over 10 bases. V lost 6 bases and J lost 6; bases outside the gene matches: 4. Germline CDR1 and CDR2: LNHDA and SQIVND (reference sequence). The CDR3 is 14 residues long. CDR3 residues: CASSSGGASGELFF. The CDR3 nucleotides are TGTGCCAGTAGCAGCGGGGGGGCGTCCGGGGAGCTGTTTTTT.

The chain has TRBV4-2 and TRBJ1-2; TRBD1 matches at 9 bases. This CDR3 is built from 15 residues. The ends lost 4 bases at V and 4 bases at J; junction bases unmatched: 7. Per germline, CDR1 LGHNA and CDR2 YNFKEQ. CDR3 region: CASSRRTGDVYGYTF. The CDR3 DNA reads as TGTGCCAGCAGCCGACGGACAGGGGACGTCTATGGCTACACCTTC.

This sequence joins TRBV30 and TRBJ1-1; 7 nucleotides align to TRBD1. Germline V gene data show CDR1 as GTSNPN and CDR2 as SVGIG (reference sequence). CDR3 length: 14 residues. The junction had 2 bases not matched to a gene; V was cut back by 1 base and J by 0 bases. CDR3 bases: TGTGCCTGGAGTGCGGACAGGATGAACACTGAAGCTTTCTTT. Translation: CAWSADRMNTEAFF. Together with reference TRBV30 and TRBJ1-1, the CDR3 gives the full variable domain: SQTIHQWPATLVQPVGSPLSLECTVEGTSNPNLYWYRQAAGRGLQLLFYSVGIGQISSEVPQNLSASRPQDRQFILSSKKLLLSDSGFYLCAWSADRMNTEAFFGQGTRLTVV.

This CDR3 reads CASSLERRYEQYF. The CDR3, as DNA: TGTGCCAGCAGCTTAGAAAGGCGGTACGAGCAGTACTTC. J is TRBJ2-7 and V is TRBV7-2; D is ambiguous. The V end lost 1 base, the J end lost 4 bases, and 8 bases lay between the germline ends. In germline, CDR1 is SGHTA, CDR2 FQGNSA. The CDR3 extends over 13 amino acids.

The chain employs TRBV11-3 and TRBJ1-1, with a possible D match to TRBD1 (6 bases). Looked up from germline, CDR1 is SGHNT and CDR2 is YENEEA. V lost 0 bases, J lost 5 bases, and 13 bases lay in between. CDR3 length: 15 amino acids. CDR3 DNA sequence: TGTGCCAGCAGCTTAGACCACAGGGTGGGGACTGAAGCTTTCTTT. Its translation is CASSLDHRVGTEAFF. Full variable domain (remainder filled in from reference TRBV11-3 and TRBJ1-1): EAGVVQSPRYKIIEKKQPVAFWCNPISGHNTLYWYLQNLGQGPELLIRYENEEAVDDSQLPKDRFSAERLKGVDSTLKIQPAELGDSAVYLCASSLDHRVGTEAFFGQGTRLTVV.